Below, 28 T cell receptor beta chains from the same sample are listed, as sequenced in a study of human T cells and chemical hapten exposure. Time point reported: patch test 1, 2 weeks after DPC sensitization. Specified treatment: therapeutic diphenylcyclopropenone sensitization with weekly scalp DPC. MiXCR, run by TCRdb on the RACE reads, gives a single entry per CDR3 protein. In the table there are around 380,000 distinct CDR3 sequences, about 4.4% of which are singletons. The starting material was whole blood, obtained in connection with sensitization to the hapten diphenylcyclopropenone (DPC). The receptors derive from a woman aged 45-65 years with alopecia areata. Some clones in this sample may be carry-over from other donors' samples.

The chain employs TRBV7-6 and TRBJ1-5, with D tentatively TRBD1 (6 bases). Germline CDR1 and CDR2: SGHVS and FNYEAQ. Trimming pared 0 bases from V and 7 bases from J, leaving 16 bases between. The CDR3 is 16 amino acids. Here the CDR3 reads CASSLAPRGSGQPQHF. CDR3 sequence (DNA): TGTGCCAGCAGCTTAGCTCCCAGGGGAAGTGGCCAGCCCCAGCATTTT.

This clonotype was detected ten times or more. The J gene is TRBJ2-7, the V gene TRBV30, with a weak D call TRBD2 (6 bases). Germline V lookup: CDR1 GTSNPN, CDR2 SVGIG (reference sequence). CDR3 size: 12 residues. Between the trimmed V and J ends, which lost 5 bases and 5 bases, there was a span of 13 bases. The CDR3 loop is CAWGAGGNEQYF. CDR3 in DNA: TGTGCCTGGGGGGCCGGAGGGAACGAGCAGTACTTC.

Only a few counts were recorded for this clonotype. The rearrangement uses TRBV24-1 and TRBJ2-3; D unclear. Germline V gene lookup returns CDR1 KGHDR and CDR2 SFDVKD. CDR3 length: 14 residues. The V end was cut by 3 bases, the J end by 3 bases, with 9 bases between. Here the CDR3 reads CATSDGPVTDTQYF. For the CDR3, the DNA is TGTGCCACCAGTGATGGTCCCGTGACAGATACGCAGTATTTT.

Ten or more counts support this clonotype. V usage is TRBV5-5 and J usage is TRBJ1-1; no firm D call. The CDR3 spans 13 residues. Per germline, CDR1 SGHKS and CDR2 YYEKEE (reference sequence). V was cut by 0 bases and J by 6 bases, with 9 bases left in between. The CDR3 loop reads CASSLVRGAEAFF. Here the CDR3 DNA reads TGTGCCAGCAGCTTGGTCCGGGGTGCTGAAGCTTTCTTT.

This clonotype was recorded many times. V usage is TRBV11-3 and J usage is TRBJ2-3; a possible D gene is TRBD2 (5 bases). The CDR3 is 14 residues long. Germline V gene data show CDR1 as SGHNT and CDR2 as YENEEA. Trimming took 4 bases from V and 3 from J, leaving 11 bases between them. Written as DNA, the CDR3 is TGTGCCAGCAGCTCCGGGGAGATAACAGATACGCAGTATTTT. Amino acids: CASSSGEITDTQYF. The variable domain in full, with the rest retrieved from reference TRBV11-3 and TRBJ2-3, is EAGVVQSPRYKIIEKKQPVAFWCNPISGHNTLYWYLQNLGQGPELLIRYENEEAVDDSQLPKDRFSAERLKGVDSTLKIQPAELGDSAVYLCASSSGEITDTQYFGPGTRLTVL.

The sample holds a few counts of this clonotype. The chain couples TRBV28 to TRBJ2-6; D perhaps matches TRBD1 (6 bases). Between the trimmed V and J ends, which lost 1 base and 0 bases, there was a span of 16 bases. CDR1 MDHEN and CDR2 SYDVKM come from the germline V gene. The CDR3 is 19 amino acids. CDR3 amino acids: CASSLLGTTEFSGANVLTF. The CDR3 region has the DNA TGTGCCAGCAGTTTATTGGGGACAACTGAATTCTCTGGGGCCAACGTCCTGACTTTC.

CDR3 DNA: TGCGCCAGCAGCGCTTCTCGACAGACCCTTAGCACAGATACGCAGTATTTT. This gives the protein CASSASRQTLSTDTQYF. The chain recombines TRBV5-1 with TRBJ2-3; D might be TRBD1 (5 bases). V shed 4 bases and J shed 0 bases, with 18 bases lying between them. The CDR3 consists of 17 residues. Per germline, CDR1 SGHRS and CDR2 YFSETQ.

Of note for this clonotype: A much more abundant neighbour one base away suggests this may be a read error. This chain joins TRBV3-1 and TRBJ1-3, with D possibly matching TRBD1 (5 bases). The germline gives CDR1 LGHDT, CDR2 YNNKEL (reference sequence). This CDR3 spans 14 amino acids. DNA for the CDR3: TGTGCCTGCAGCGAGGGGACCTCTGGAAACACCATATATTTT. Protein sequence: CACSEGTSGNTIYF. The variable domain in full, with the rest retrieved from reference TRBV3-1 and TRBJ1-3, is DTAVSQTPKYLVTQMGNDKSIKCEQNLGHDTMYWYKQDSKKFLKIMFSYNNKELIINETVPNRFSPKSPDKAHLNLHINSLELGDSAVYFCACSEGTSGNTIYFGEGSWLTVV.

This clonotype appeared many times. The V gene is TRBV9, the J gene TRBJ1-6; possibly TRBD1 for D (5 bases). V dropped 0 bases and J dropped 6 bases, with 7 bases sitting between them. This CDR3 has 14 amino acids. Germline lookup yields CDR1 SGDLS and CDR2 YYNGEE. The CDR3 is CASSVGTPNSPLHF. CDR3 nucleotide sequence: TGTGCCAGCAGCGTAGGGACACCTAATTCACCCCTCCACTTT.

This clonotype came up many times. The rearrangement joins TRBV20-1 to TRBJ1-1; D is ambiguous. Trimming shortened V by 1 base and J by 0 bases, and 3 bases separated the two germline ends. The length of the CDR3 is 12 residues. Per germline, CDR1 DFQATT and CDR2 SNEGSKA (reference sequence). This CDR3 reads CSARALNTEAFF. The CDR3 region has the DNA TGCAGTGCTAGAGCCCTGAACACTGAAGCTTTCTTT.

This clonotype has more than one count but fewer than ten. The V and J genes are TRBV6-1 and TRBJ2-5; 8 positions match TRBD2. This CDR3 spans 14 amino acids. Germline CDR1 and CDR2: MNHNS and SASEGT. V trimming: 3 bases; J trimming: 5 bases; junction bases outside the gene matches: 5. This CDR3 is CASSDGGGPETQYF. The CDR3 coding sequence is TGTGCCAGCAGTGACGGGGGGGGGCCGGAGACCCAGTACTTC.

This clonotype was picked up a small number of times. CDR3 DNA: TGTGCCAGCAGGATACAGGGGAGGGTAGACTATGGCTACACCTTC. Its translation is CASRIQGRVDYGYTF. The chain carries TRBV6-1 and TRBJ1-2; TRBD1 matches at 7 bases. CDR1 is MNHNS and CDR2 is SASEGT in the germline V gene. V lost 6 bases, J lost 3 bases, and 10 bases stayed unmatched. The CDR3 has 15 amino acids.

The rearrangement joins TRBV12-3 or TRBV12-4 to TRBJ2-7, with 10 positions matching TRBD1. The CDR3 totals 15 residues. V gave up 5 bases and J gave up 7 bases; unmatched junction bases: 11. DNA of the CDR3: TGTGCCAGCAGTGATATGGGACAGGGGCAGGGGGAGCAGTACTTC. It codes for CASSDMGQGQGEQYF.

This clonotype was seen repeatedly, ten times or more. This rearrangement joins TRBV29-1 to TRBJ2-2; 8 positions agree with TRBD2. Germline V gene data show CDR1 as SQVTM and CDR2 as ANQGSEA. The CDR3 has 12 residues. V was pared by 7 bases and J by 6 bases, with 4 bases of the junction left unmatched. CDR3 protein: CSGSAGAGELFF. The CDR3 DNA follows: TGCAGCGGCTCAGCGGGGGCCGGGGAGCTGTTTTTT.

This clonotype was counted ten times or more. The chain uses TRBV12-3 or TRBV12-4 and TRBJ2-7; 11 nucleotides align to TRBD1. This CDR3 is 15 amino acids long. V was pared by 5 bases and J by 3 bases, with 6 bases of the junction left unmatched. CDR3: CASSVPGQGVYEQYF. CDR3 nucleotides: TGTGCCAGCAGTGTCCCGGGACAGGGGGTCTACGAGCAGTACTTC.

DNA of the CDR3: TGTGCCAGCAGTTTAAAGGGACCGCCGTATAGCAATCAGCCCCAGCATTTT. Amino acids: CASSLKGPPYSNQPQHF. This chain connects TRBV27 to TRBJ1-5, with D maybe TRBD1 (5 bases). Trimming stripped 2 bases from V and 0 bases from J, with 14 bases between. The CDR3 covers 17 residues. Germline CDR1 reads MNHEY; CDR2 reads SMNVEV (reference sequence).

This clonotype was found many times. V and J are TRBV20-1 and TRBJ2-1, with 13 bases lining up with TRBD2. CDR3 length equals 18 residues. J lost 9 bases, V lost 0 bases, and 14 bases had no gene match. Germline CDR1 reads DFQATT; CDR2 reads SNEGSKA (reference sequence). CDR3 bases: TGCAGTGCTAGAGAAGGCCTCAAGAGGACTAGCGGGAGTACTGAGCAGTTCTTC. It is translated as CSAREGLKRTSGSTEQFF.

The chain combines TRBV12-3 or TRBV12-4 with TRBJ2-7; D might be TRBD2 (5 bases). Between the trimmed V and J ends, which lost 7 bases and 7 bases, there was a span of 14 bases. The CDR3 extends over 12 amino acids. The CDR3 coding sequence is TGTGCCAGCAACCGTGGGAGCGATGAGCAGTACTTC. It translates to CASNRGSDEQYF.

This clonotype showed up many times. The chain employs TRBV9 and TRBJ2-5, with 7 bases fitting TRBD1. The germline V gene encodes CDR1 SGDLS and CDR2 YYNGEE. V shed 1 base and J 1 base; nucleotides not matched to a gene: 1. The CDR3 is 14 residues long. The CDR3 coding sequence is TGTGCCAGCAGCGTAAACAGGGGCCAAGAGACCCAGTACTTC. Translation gives CASSVNRGQETQYF.

This clonotype came up a few times. The CDR3 coding sequence is TGTGCCAGCAGTCTTAGGGTCAACTACAATGAGCAGTTCTTC. Translated: CASSLRVNYNEQFF. V and J are TRBV12-3 or TRBV12-4 and TRBJ2-1; D gene unclear. The CDR3 is made up of 14 amino acids. Trimming took off 5 bases at V and 3 bases at J, with 11 bases between the two ends.

The V and J genes are TRBV4-1 and TRBJ2-7; 13 bases line up with TRBD2. With V trimmed by 4 bases and J by 2 bases, 8 bases remained unmatched. Germline V gene lookup returns CDR1 MGHRA and CDR2 YSYEKL. CDR3 size: 17 residues. The CDR3 loop reads CASSLMPGTSGTYEQYF. The CDR3 nucleotides are TGCGCCAGCAGCCTAATGCCGGGGACTAGCGGGACCTACGAGCAGTACTTC.

In its sample, this clonotype was seen many times. The chain has TRBV2 and TRBJ1-1; D is undetermined. The length of the CDR3 is 14 residues. From germline, CDR1 is SNHLY and CDR2 FYNNEI. V dropped 5 bases and J dropped 7 bases, with 17 bases sitting between them. The CDR3 sequence is CASSLVRSVNEAFF. CDR3 DNA: TGTGCCAGCAGTCTAGTACGTAGCGTGAATGAAGCTTTCTTT.

The table lists this clonotype with many counts. The V call is TRBV20-1, the J call TRBJ1-1; no firm D call. CDR1 and CDR2 (germline): DFQATT, SNEGSKA (reference sequence). Trimming took 1 base from V and 2 from J, leaving 8 bases between them. The CDR3 spans 13 residues. CDR3 in DNA: TGCAGTGCTAGAGCCCGGATAAACACTGAAGCTTTCTTT. This translates into CSARARINTEAFF.

This clonotype was picked up many times. This chain joins TRBV7-9 and TRBJ2-1, with 8 bases that match TRBD2. The CDR3 is 16 amino acids. J was trimmed by 7 bases and V by 3 bases; bases with no gene match: 11. The germline CDR1 and CDR2 sequences are SEHNR and FQNEAQ (reference sequence). The CDR3 DNA reads as TGTGCCAGCAGCTTTCCTGAGAGCGGGAGAGGGAATGAGCAGTTCTTC. It is translated as CASSFPESGRGNEQFF.

This clonotype turned up a few times. The chain couples TRBV12-3 or TRBV12-4 to TRBJ1-2; the match to TRBD1 covers 9 bases. Trimming removed 5 bases from V and 0 bases from J; junction bases left unmatched: 10. The CDR3 is made up of 17 amino acids. CDR3 in DNA: TGTGCCAGCAGTGACCGGGACAGGGCCCCTTCTAACTATGGCTACACCTTC. Its protein is CASSDRDRAPSNYGYTF.

In this sample, this clonotype turned up many times. The genes are TRBV29-1 and TRBJ1-1; 7 bases fit TRBD1. Trimming removed 4 bases from V and 4 bases from J; junction bases left unmatched: 9. Germline CDR1 is SQVTM and CDR2 is ANQGSEA. This CDR3 is 14 amino acids long. The CDR3 loop is CSVAQLGQSTEAFF. CDR3 coding DNA: TGCAGCGTTGCTCAGCTGGGACAGAGCACTGAAGCTTTCTTT.

This clonotype was seen at least ten times. The V and J genes are TRBV12-3 or TRBV12-4 and TRBJ1-2, with D possibly matching TRBD1 (6 bases). The CDR3 is 13 residues long. V shed 6 bases and J shed 6 bases, with 14 bases lying between them. In DNA form, the CDR3 reads TGTGCCAGCAGGCTTGGGGGGCTCGATGGCTACACCTTC. The encoded protein is CASRLGGLDGYTF.

This clonotype was counted between two and nine times. The chain is built from TRBV20-1 and TRBJ2-3; D is possibly TRBD1 (5 bases). Looked up from germline, CDR1 is DFQATT and CDR2 is SNEGSKA (reference sequence). Trimming shortened V by 1 base and J by 3 bases, and 8 bases separated the two germline ends. The CDR3 has 13 residues. The CDR3 loop reads CSARVSGTDTQYF. DNA of the CDR3: TGCAGTGCTAGAGTTTCAGGGACAGATACGCAGTATTTT.